This T cell receptor (beta chain) was obtained from a study of control samples from healthy donors and cancer patients. This CDR3 has 11 amino acids. Per germline, CDR1 SEHNR and CDR2 FQNEAQ (reference sequence). Trimming shortened V by 0 bases and J by 6 bases, and 3 bases separated the two germline ends. Assay: immunoSEQ multiplex PCR; the TCRdb copy retains only in-frame clones and omits some. The sample has tens of thousands of clones, roughly 89% seen once; the top ten hold roughly 6%. The sequencing input was blood. V and J are TRBV7-9 and TRBJ2-7; D gene uncertain. This TCR was sampled from a middle-aged man in good health. The CDR3 sequence is CASSLAGEQYF. The CDR3 nucleotides read TGTGCCAGCAGCTTAGCCGGCGAGCAGTACTTC.